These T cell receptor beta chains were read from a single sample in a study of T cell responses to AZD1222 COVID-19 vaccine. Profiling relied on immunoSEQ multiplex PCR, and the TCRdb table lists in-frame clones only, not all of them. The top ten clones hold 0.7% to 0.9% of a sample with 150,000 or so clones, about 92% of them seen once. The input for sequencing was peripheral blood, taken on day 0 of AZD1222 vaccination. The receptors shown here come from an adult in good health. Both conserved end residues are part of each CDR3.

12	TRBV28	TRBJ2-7	CASRSPLFEQYF
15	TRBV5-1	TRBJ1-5	CASSLGGGFRQPQHF
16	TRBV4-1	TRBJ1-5	CASRPTPRQGNQPQHF
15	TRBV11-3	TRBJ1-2	CASSPRQGTNYGYTF
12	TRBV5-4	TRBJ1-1	CASSFVNTEAFF
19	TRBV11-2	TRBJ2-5	CASSLGPPSAKGSWETQYF
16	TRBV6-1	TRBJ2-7	CASSEWAGRSSYEQYF
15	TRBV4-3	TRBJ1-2	CASSQGVPSDYGYTF
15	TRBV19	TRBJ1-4	CASRRDRSTNEKLFF
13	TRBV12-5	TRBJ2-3	CASGLRETDTQYF
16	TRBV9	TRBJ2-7	CASSVGVGTDTYEQYF
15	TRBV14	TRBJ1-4	CASSTRTSTNEKLFF
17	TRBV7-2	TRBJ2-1	CASSLNLRLPAANEQFF
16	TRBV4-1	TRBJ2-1	CASSPRWFIGYNEQFF
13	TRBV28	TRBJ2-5	CASSHPGFETQYF
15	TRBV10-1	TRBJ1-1	CASSEQLIPNGEAFF
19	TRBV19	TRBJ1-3	CASSISRKTGYLSGNTIYF
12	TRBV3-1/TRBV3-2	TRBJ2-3	CASSQRDRGLYF
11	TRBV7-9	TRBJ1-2	CASSLQGAYTF
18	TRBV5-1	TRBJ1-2	CASSLGLRVAALPRGYTF
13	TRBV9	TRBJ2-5	CASSAGNQETQYF
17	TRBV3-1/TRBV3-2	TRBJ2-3	CASSQSGLAGAPGTQYF